The sequence of this T cell receptor (beta chain) was determined in a study of blood T cell repertoires in COVID-19. Measured with immunoSEQ multiplex PCR; TCRdb has only the in-frame clones, and not every one. The sample consists of tens of thousands of clones, roughly 82% of them appearing once. With 0 bases clipped from V and 0 bases from J, the junction kept 11 bases outside the gene matches. This CDR3 region has 19 residues. CDR1 is SGHRS and CDR2 is YFSETQ in the germline V gene. In this sample, this clone turned up once. The genes are TRBV5-1 and TRBJ2-7, with 11 bases fitting TRBD2. This TCR was recovered from a human donor in a cohort sampled during active COVID-19. Sequencing input: peripheral blood. The CDR3 loop reads CASSLERSSGGPSSYEQYF. CDR3 coding DNA: TGCGCCAGCAGCTTGGAGAGGTCTAGCGGGGGGCCCAGCTCCTACGAGCAGTACTTC.